This T cell receptor (beta chain) was retrieved from a study of OX40 agonist ivuxolimab in advanced cancers. Whole-study results and caveats: Clonal expansion by week 6 occurred in CD4+ and CD8+ blood T cells (at 0.1 to 3.0 mg/kg).

TCRdb's copy holds only in-frame clones and misses some; the assay was immunoSEQ multiplex PCR. The table records 65,000 or so clones, around 90% of them present only once. The length of the CDR3 is 14 residues. V was shortened by 7 bases and J by 6 bases, with 16 bases between the two germline ends. Germline V gives CDR1 MNHNY, CDR2 SVGAGI (reference sequence). With respect to this clone: Its matching antigen is unknown.

The sample consisted of CD4+ or CD8+ T cells sorted from blood, taken in a trial of the OX40 agonist ivuxolimab. This chain uses TRBV6-6 with TRBJ1-5; maybe TRBD1 (5 bases). The clonotype originates from an adult with an advanced solid tumor such as melanoma, head and neck, liver or kidney cancer. The CDR3 is CASKLGTASQPQHF. CDR3 bases: TGTGCCAGCAAACTAGGGACGGCAAGTCAGCCCCAGCATTTT.